This passage covers 26 T cell receptor beta chains from one sample sequenced in a study of early T cells in non-severe SARS-CoV-2 infection. One entry per CDR3 protein, called by TCRdb with MiXCR from the 5' RACE reads. The sample has about 70,000 distinct CDR3 sequences, about 9.1% seen once. Sequencing was performed on whole blood, taken at baseline. These receptors came from an adult who was a healthcare worker with PCR-confirmed SARS-CoV-2 infection or an uninfected control (not recorded which).

This clonotype was seen a handful of times. V gene TRBV20-1 combines with J gene TRBJ2-1; D assignment may be TRBD1 or TRBD2 (6 bases each). CDR3 length equals 14 residues. The germline gives CDR1 DFQATT, CDR2 SNEGSKA (reference sequence). V was shortened by 0 bases and J by 4 bases, with 10 bases between the two germline ends. The CDR3 loop is CSARDTGAYNEQFF. CDR3 DNA: TGCAGTGCTAGAGATACGGGGGCTTACAATGAGCAGTTCTTC.

Ten or more counts support this clonotype. V usage is TRBV6-9 and J usage is TRBJ1-3, with D unclear. Germline V gene lookup returns CDR1 MNHGY and CDR2 SVAAGI. Trimming took 9 bases from V and 1 from J, leaving 43 bases between them. The CDR3 has 24 amino acids. CDR3 region: CASQLAFKTPLNHYFWGSGNTIYF. Written as DNA, the CDR3 is TGTGCCAGTCAGTTGGCATTTAAAACCCCACTTAACCATTACTTCTGGGGATCTGGAAACACCATATATTTT.

This sequence joins TRBV29-1 and TRBJ1-1, with D tentatively TRBD1 (6 bases). Looked up from germline, CDR1 is SQVTM and CDR2 is ANQGSEA. V was clipped by 4 bases and J by 7 bases, with 13 bases between them. This CDR3 has 12 amino acids. CDR3 coding DNA: TGCAGCGTTGCGGCAGGGGCGAATGAAGCTTTCTTT. Translating it yields CSVAAGANEAFF.

The sample holds a few counts of this clonotype. V gene TRBV10-3 combines with J gene TRBJ2-3; D gene uncertain. V shed 7 bases and J shed 4 bases, with 15 bases lying between them. Germline loops: CDR1 ENHRY, CDR2 SYGVKD. This CDR3 is built from 14 residues. In nucleotides, the CDR3 is TGTGCCATCAACACAAATACAGAGGCAGATACGCAGTATTTT. Protein product: CAINTNTEADTQYF.

The rearrangement uses TRBV29-1 and TRBJ2-3, with 7 positions matching TRBD2. J was trimmed by 3 bases and V by 6 bases; bases with no gene match: 6. Germline V CDR1 and CDR2: SQVTM, ANQGSEA. CDR3 length: 13 amino acids. CDR3 sequence: CSVPGLTTDTQYF. The CDR3 DNA follows: TGCAGCGTGCCGGGACTAACGACAGATACGCAGTATTTT.

This clonotype was detected many times. The chain couples TRBV7-2 to TRBJ2-1; D is perhaps TRBD2 (5 bases). The CDR3 contains 15 residues. Germline V gene sequence: CDR1 SGHTA, CDR2 FQGNSA. V was trimmed by 6 bases and J by 0 bases, leaving 12 bases between them. Here the CDR3 reads CASRSSGSSYNEQFF. For the CDR3, the DNA is TGTGCCAGCAGGTCGTCGGGAAGCTCCTACAATGAGCAGTTCTTC.

In its sample, this clonotype was seen many times. The chain uses TRBV5-1 and TRBJ2-2; 12 bases agree with TRBD2. The CDR3 covers 17 residues. The ends lost 1 base at V and 4 bases at J; junction bases unmatched: 5. Looked up from germline, CDR1 is SGHRS and CDR2 is YFSETQ. CDR3 DNA: TGCGCCAGCAGCTTGACCTCTAGCGGGAGGGCCACCGGGGAGCTGTTTTTT. Protein sequence: CASSLTSSGRATGELFF. The variable domain in full, completed from reference TRBV5-1 and TRBJ2-2, reads KAGVTQTPRYLIKTRGQQVTLSCSPISGHRSVSWYQQTPGQGLQFLFEYFSETQRNKGNFPGRFSGRQFSNSRSEMNVSTLELGDSALYLCASSLTSSGRATGELFFGEGSRLTVL.

This clonotype was recorded a few times. The chain couples TRBV11-2 to TRBJ2-1, with D uncertain. The ends were cut back, 0 bases at V and 0 bases at J, with 6 bases in the middle. This CDR3 region has 15 residues. CDR1 SGHAT and CDR2 FQNNGV come from the germline V gene. The CDR3 DNA sequence: TGTGCCAGCAGCTTAGAGGCGGACTCCTACAATGAGCAGTTCTTC. Its protein is CASSLEADSYNEQFF.

The V call is TRBV29-1, the J call TRBJ2-3; D ambiguous. This CDR3 spans 11 amino acids. CDR1 SQVTM and CDR2 ANQGSEA come from the germline V gene. V lost 5 bases, J lost 4 bases, and 7 bases lay in between. In DNA, the CDR3 is TGCAGCGTTCGCCCCCCAGATACGCAGTATTTT. This codes for CSVRPPDTQYF.

The CDR3 nucleotides are TGTGCCAGCAGCGTAGGGGGCGGGAGTACAGATACGCAGTATTTT. Translating it yields CASSVGGGSTDTQYF. J is TRBJ2-3 and V is TRBV9; 7 positions match TRBD2. CDR3 length: 15 amino acids. V shed 0 bases and J 3 bases; nucleotides not matched to a gene: 4. Germline lookup yields CDR1 SGDLS and CDR2 YYNGEE.

V is TRBV6-5 and J is TRBJ1-6; no clear D. Between the trimmed V and J ends, which lost 6 bases and 0 bases, there was a span of 12 bases. CDR1 is MNHEY and CDR2 is SVGAGI in the germline V gene. The CDR3 covers 16 residues. CDR3 nucleotide sequence: TGTGCCAGCAGGTCCACCGCGAGCTCCTATAATTCACCCCTCCACTTT. Protein product: CASRSTASSYNSPLHF.

This clonotype was counted many times. This chain connects TRBV14 to TRBJ1-5; D ambiguous. CDR3 length: 16 residues. Trimming left V 1 base short and J 4 bases short, with 14 bases between. Germline loops: CDR1 SGHDN, CDR2 FVKESK. The CDR3 loop is CASSQGHRGINQPQHF. The CDR3 DNA sequence: TGTGCCAGCAGCCAAGGTCACCGGGGTATAAATCAGCCCCAGCATTTT.

This clonotype was observed a few times. V gene TRBV4-2 combines with J gene TRBJ2-7; 7 bases are a match to TRBD1. From germline, CDR1 is LGHNA and CDR2 YNFKEQ. There are 14 residues in the CDR3. Losses at the gene ends were 3 bases for V and 5 bases for J; bases not matched to a gene: 7. CDR3 in amino acids: CASSHDRARDEQYF. The CDR3 DNA is TGTGCCAGCAGCCACGACAGGGCCCGCGACGAGCAGTACTTC.

This clonotype came up a few times. The genes are TRBV18 and TRBJ2-1; 7 bases agree with TRBD2. The CDR3 has 15 amino acids. Germline CDR1 reads KGHSH; CDR2 reads LQKENI. J was trimmed by 5 bases and V by 4 bases; bases with no gene match: 8. This chain's CDR3 is CASSLSGQYHNEQFF. The CDR3 DNA reads as TGTGCCAGCTCACTTAGCGGGCAGTACCACAATGAGCAGTTCTTC.

The rearrangement joins TRBV28 to TRBJ2-7; TRBD1 is a possible D gene (6 bases). This CDR3 is built from 12 residues. The V gene's germline CDR1 is MDHEN and CDR2 SYDVKM. V gave up 8 bases and J gave up 2 bases, with 10 bases separating them. CDR3 loop: CASGTLTYEQYF. For the CDR3, the DNA is TGTGCCAGCGGGACATTGACCTACGAGCAGTACTTC.

CDR3 coding DNA: TGTGCCAGCAGCGTAGAGCCTAGCCGGCTCAATGAGCAGTTCTTC. The encoded protein is CASSVEPSRLNEQFF. This chain links TRBV9 with TRBJ2-1; D possibly corresponds to TRBD2 (5 bases). This CDR3 region has 15 residues. V was pared by 0 bases and J by 6 bases, with 13 bases between. Germline CDR1 and CDR2: SGDLS and YYNGEE.

This clonotype was seen repeatedly, ten times or more. This chain uses TRBV28 with TRBJ1-2; no reliable D call. This CDR3 spans 12 amino acids. Germline assignment: CDR1 MDHEN and CDR2 SYDVKM. Trimming left V 2 bases short and J 8 bases short, with 9 bases between. The CDR3 DNA reads TGTGCCAGCAGTTTAGGAACGGGAGGCTACACCTTC. It codes for CASSLGTGGYTF.

This clonotype was found a few times. The chain couples TRBV29-1 to TRBJ2-5, with 12 bases that match TRBD1. The CDR3 sequence is 14 residues long. V was pared by 8 bases and J by 5 bases, with 9 bases of the junction left unmatched. Germline V gene lookup returns CDR1 SQVTM and CDR2 ANQGSEA. CDR3 region: CSQTGTGGPETQYF. In DNA, the CDR3 is TGCAGCCAAACGGGGACAGGGGGCCCGGAGACCCAGTACTTC.

This clonotype has a single count. A much larger clone differs from this one at a single base, so this may be a read error. This chain links TRBV29-1 with TRBJ1-3; the D is unclear. The CDR3 totals 13 residues. Looked up from germline, CDR1 is SQVTM and CDR2 is ANQGSEA. The CDR3 coding sequence is TGCGGCGTTTCGGATTCGTGGGGAAACACCATATATTTT. Translating it yields CGVSDSWGNTIYF.

The table lists this clonotype with many counts. The DNA of the CDR3 is TGTGCCAGCAGCTCCATCGGGACTCAGAACAATGAGCAGTTCTTC. Translated: CASSSIGTQNNEQFF. V gene TRBV11-2 combines with J gene TRBJ2-1; D is perhaps TRBD2 (6 bases). From germline, CDR1 is SGHAT and CDR2 FQNNGV. Trimming removed 4 bases from V and 5 bases from J, with 15 bases in between. CDR3 size: 15 residues.

In its sample, this clonotype was seen a few times. The chain recombines TRBV6-5 with TRBJ2-1; either TRBD1 or TRBD2 may fit D (5 bases each). V was trimmed by 2 bases and J by 3 bases, leaving 8 bases between them. CDR1 and CDR2 (germline): MNHEY, SVGAGI. The CDR3 has 14 residues. The CDR3 loop is CASSYGGGYNEQFF. The CDR3 DNA reads as TGTGCCAGCAGTTACGGTGGGGGCTACAATGAGCAGTTCTTC.

The rearrangement uses TRBV5-6 and TRBJ2-5; the match to TRBD2 covers 10 bases. There are 15 residues in the CDR3. Per the germline V gene, CDR1 is SGHDT and CDR2 is YYEEEE. The J segment lost 0 bases and the V segment lost 2 bases, leaving 1 base of the junction unmatched. CDR3 amino acids: CASSFSGRYQETQYF. The DNA for the CDR3 is TGTGCCAGCAGCTTTAGCGGGAGGTACCAAGAGACCCAGTACTTC. Using reference TRBV5-6 and TRBJ2-5 for the parts outside the CDR3, the full variable domain is DAGVTQSPTHLIKTRGQQVTLRCSPKSGHDTVSWYQQALGQGPQFIFQYYEEEERQRGNFPDRFSGHQFPNYSSELNVNALLLGDSALYLCASSFSGRYQETQYFGPGTRLLVL.

In this sample, this clonotype turned up a few times. V is TRBV19 and J is TRBJ2-7, with 14 positions matching TRBD2. J gave up 5 bases and V 3 bases, and 3 bases lay outside the gene matches. The CDR3 has 15 residues. Germline values: CDR1 LNHDA, CDR2 SQIVND (reference sequence). CDR3 region: CASSIGTSGSDEQYF. Written as DNA, the CDR3 is TGTGCCAGTAGTATCGGGACTAGCGGGAGTGACGAGCAGTACTTC.

This clonotype was seen many times. The rearrangement uses TRBV28 and TRBJ2-5, with 7 bases identical to TRBD2. CDR3 size: 14 residues. Germline CDR1 MDHEN, CDR2 SYDVKM. With V trimmed by 0 bases and J by 6 bases, 4 bases remained unmatched. The CDR3 sequence is CASSLWGGKQTQYF. CDR3 coding DNA: TGTGCCAGCAGTTTATGGGGGGGGAAACAGACCCAGTACTTC.

This clonotype has a handful of counts. V and J are TRBV4-3 and TRBJ2-4; the D gene is possibly TRBD1 (6 bases). V was cut by 3 bases and J by 0 bases, with 12 bases left in between. The CDR3 spans 16 residues. Germline CDR1 LGHNA, CDR2 YSLEER. The CDR3 nucleotides are TGCGCCAGCAGCCAGGGCTTACAGGGAGCCAAAAACATTCAGTACTTC. Protein: CASSQGLQGAKNIQYF.

This clonotype was detected many times. The chain uses TRBV20-1 and TRBJ1-5; the D is unclear. Deletions cut 6 bases from V and 5 bases from J, with 23 bases between. This CDR3 region has 16 residues. Per germline, CDR1 DFQATT and CDR2 SNEGSKA (reference sequence). The CDR3 DNA is TGCAGTGCGAGCAAAACCGGGTCTATCGCGGATCAGCCCCAGCATTTT. Translated, it gives CSASKTGSIADQPQHF.